This entry describes one T cell receptor beta chain. There are many counts of this clonotype. Its target antigen remains unknown. Per-base qualities were not stored, and no clone one base away is much larger. Preparation of the library involved PCR. TCRdb records Illumina HiSeq 2500 as the sequencer. To normalize quantification of the TCRbeta repertoire, the TCR libraries were built with molecular barcoding that relied on unique molecular identifiers. TCRdb reprocessing: public reads trimmed at Q25 with fastp, clones called with MiXCR, in-frame beta chains kept. Identical CDR3 proteins give one entry, which carries the most common genes and DNA. Across this sample there are 250,000 to 300,000 distinct CDR3 sequences, with 11% seen only once. About a quarter of the sample comes from the top ten. The source of the sample is a study of T-cell reconstitution after alpha-beta-depleted transplantation in children (dated by TCRdb to the mid-2010s). As for the study more broadly: T-cell immune reconstitution after TCRalphabeta/CD19-depleted allogeneic hematopoietic cell transplantation in children was quantitatively tracked in the study by means of TCR repertoire profiling.

Paper-wide results and their limitations: Over subsequent months, a decline in hyperexpanded clone frequencies was noted, and after one year, T-cell counts and TCRbeta diversity were mostly ascribed to newly produced T cells. In some patients, the high TCRbeta diversity seen at day 60 was put down to recipient T cells and intrathymic progenitors that had survived conditioning. About two months after transplant, the apparently early recovery of alphabetaT-cell counts reportedly depended on just several hundred clones that had expanded rapidly and came from non-depleted graft cells.

The sample's treatment or condition label, in plain terms: allogeneic hematopoietic cell transplantation with graft depleted of TCRalphabeta T cells and CD19 B cells. The transplant recipients were children given TCRalphabeta/CD19-depleted allogeneic hematopoietic cell grafts. Its CDR3 holds 14 amino acids, cysteine through phenylalanine. Only the CDR3 DNA is retained, 42 bases long and in frame from the first base. From the germline V gene (reference sequence), CDR1 is SGHNT and CDR2 is YYREEE. The junction shows trimming of 0 bases on V and 1 base on J, plus 8 bases between the germline ends. The source was peripheral blood, collected 180 days after TCRalphabeta/CD19-depleted stem cell transplant. Recombination connected TRBV5-4 to TRBJ2-7; the D gene remains uncertain. This TCR came from a male patient between 2 and 15 years old who had a stem cell transplant for chronic granulomatous disease, so the T cells may come from the graft donor. The CDR3 amino acid sequence is: CASSLDSRSYEQYF. The sequenced DNA is TGTGCCAGCAGCTTGGACAGCAGATCCTACGAGCAGTACTTC.